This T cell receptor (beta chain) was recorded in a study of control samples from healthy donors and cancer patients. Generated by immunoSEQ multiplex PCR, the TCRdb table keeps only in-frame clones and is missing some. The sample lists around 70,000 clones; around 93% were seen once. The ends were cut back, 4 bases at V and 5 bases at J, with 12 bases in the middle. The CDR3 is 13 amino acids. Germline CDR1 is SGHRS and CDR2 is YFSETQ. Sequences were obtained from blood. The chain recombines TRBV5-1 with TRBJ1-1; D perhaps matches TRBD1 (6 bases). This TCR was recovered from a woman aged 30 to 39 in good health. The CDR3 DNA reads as TGCGCCAGCAGCAAGACAGGCACGACTGAAGCTTTCTTT. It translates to CASSKTGTTEAFF.